The 13 T cell receptor beta chains given below trace back to one sample, sequenced in a study of CD8 T cells in ankylosing spondylitis. TCRdb ran MiXCR on the 5' RACE reads and lists one entry per CDR3 protein. Seen here are 650,000 to 800,000 distinct CDR3 sequences, around 19% observed once, and the top ten hold under 20%. Which antigens these TCRs recognize remains unknown. Regarding the study as a whole: A TCR beta motif of under ten highly homologous variants seemed to mark ankylosing spondylitis blood.

Sequenced input: blood, either unsorted or a sorted T cell fraction (not recorded which). These receptors all stem from a male donor with ankylosing spondylitis.

The V call is TRBV7-2, the J call TRBJ2-7; 7 bases map to TRBD1. This CDR3 region has 15 residues. V was clipped by 5 bases and J by 2 bases; unmatched bases: 9. Germline V gives CDR1 SGHTA, CDR2 FQGNSA. The CDR3 DNA sequence: TGTGCCAGCAGCAAACCGGGACAGAAGACCTACGAGCAGTACTTC. This codes for CASSKPGQKTYEQYF.

This clonotype was detected many times. The rearrangement uses TRBV20-1 and TRBJ1-6; no reliable D call. The CDR3 is 15 residues long. The germline CDR1 and CDR2 sequences are DFQATT and SNEGSKA (reference sequence). The V end lost 1 base, the J end lost 0 bases, and 7 bases lay between the germline ends. CDR3 region: CSARGGSSYNSPLHF. Here the CDR3 DNA reads TGCAGTGCTAGAGGTGGGAGCTCCTATAATTCACCCCTCCACTTT.

The table lists this clonotype with a few counts. The rearrangement joins TRBV9 to TRBJ2-3; no firm D call. Germline values: CDR1 SGDLS, CDR2 YYNGEE. Trimming removed 0 bases from V and 5 bases from J, with 10 bases in between. The CDR3 is made up of 14 amino acids. CDR3 sequence reads: CASSVVGGGDTQYF. The CDR3, as DNA: TGTGCCAGCAGCGTAGTAGGCGGCGGAGATACGCAGTATTTT. Full variable domain (missing parts from reference TRBV9 and TRBJ2-3): DSGVTQTPKHLITATGQRVTLRCSPRSGDLSVYWYQQSLDQGLQFLIQYYNGEERAKGNILERFSAQQFPDLHSELNLSSLELGDSALYFCASSVVGGGDTQYFGPGTRLTVL.

This chain joins TRBV12-3 or TRBV12-4 and TRBJ1-1; a weak D match, TRBD1 (6 bases). CDR3 size: 15 residues. V lost 7 bases and J lost 3, with 18 bases in between. Here the CDR3 DNA reads TGTGCCAGCACCCTGTTAGGGGGTATGTACACTGAAGCTTTCTTT. It codes for CASTLLGGMYTEAFF.

This chain links TRBV5-1 with TRBJ2-5; 13 bases are a match to TRBD2. This CDR3 spans 16 amino acids. The ends lost 4 bases at V and 3 bases at J; junction bases unmatched: 6. Germline CDR1 and CDR2: SGHRS and YFSETQ. The CDR3 DNA reads TGCGCCAGCAGCCCCGGACTAGCGGGGGATAAAGAGACCCAGTACTTC. It codes for CASSPGLAGDKETQYF.

A few counts support this clonotype. V usage is TRBV20-1 and J usage is TRBJ1-1; D is unclear. This CDR3 has 13 residues. Trimming cost V 6 bases and J 0 bases, with 11 bases left between them. Germline CDR1 and CDR2: DFQATT and SNEGSKA (reference sequence). CDR3 sequence: CSALILMNTEAFF. In DNA, the CDR3 is TGCAGTGCGTTAATTCTCATGAACACTGAAGCTTTCTTT.

This chain uses TRBV4-1 with TRBJ1-1; maybe TRBD1 (6 bases). The V and J ends lost 0 bases and 5 bases respectively, with 13 bases between them. The CDR3 spans 15 residues. Germline CDR1 is MGHRA and CDR2 is YSYEKL. DNA of the CDR3: TGCGCCAGCAGCCAAGAGGGGGGCAGACGGACTGAAGCTTTCTTT. Its protein is CASSQEGGRRTEAFF.

This clonotype occurred a few times. This rearrangement joins TRBV29-1 to TRBJ2-2; no clear D gene. CDR3 length: 11 amino acids. V was clipped by 6 bases and J by 8 bases, with 10 bases between them. Germline V gives CDR1 SQVTM, CDR2 ANQGSEA. The CDR3 DNA reads as TGCAGCGTCGAGTTATTGGGGGAGCTGTTTTTT. Translation: CSVELLGELFF.

This clonotype has just a few counts. The gene calls are TRBV5-1 and TRBJ2-1; 16 positions agree with TRBD2. CDR1 SGHRS and CDR2 YFSETQ come from the germline V gene. The CDR3 totals 20 residues. Trimming cost V 4 bases and J 6 bases; bases outside gene matches: 16. CDR3 DNA: TGCGCCAGCAGCCCGGGACTAGCGGGGGGGTTAGCGATCGAAGGCAATGAGCAGTTCTTC. Encoded protein: CASSPGLAGGLAIEGNEQFF.

This clonotype was recorded many times. The chain employs TRBV29-1 and TRBJ2-5, with D unresolved. The germline V gene has CDR1 SQVTM and CDR2 ANQGSEA. CDR3 length: 12 amino acids. The V and J ends lost 1 base and 9 bases respectively, with 12 bases between them. CDR3 sequence (DNA): TGCAGCGTTGAAGTTCCGGGTATGGCCCAGTACTTC. Translating gives CSVEVPGMAQYF.

This chain links TRBV3-1 with TRBJ2-7; D remains unclear. The CDR3 is 11 amino acids. V lost 5 bases and J 5 bases, leaving 7 bases between the germline ends. Germline V lookup: CDR1 LGHDT, CDR2 YNNKEL (reference sequence). CDR3 region: CASSKGHEQYF. CDR3 bases: TGTGCCAGCAGCAAAGGCCACGAGCAGTACTTC.

This clonotype has just a few counts. V and J are TRBV10-3 and TRBJ2-1, with 7 positions matching TRBD1. The trim removed 10 bases at V and 6 bases at J, leaving 9 bases unmatched. The CDR3 is 13 amino acids. The V gene's germline CDR1 is ENHRY and CDR2 SYGVKD. The CDR3 is CASQGEVSNEQFF. The CDR3 DNA is TGTGCCAGCCAGGGGGAAGTTTCCAATGAGCAGTTCTTC.

V is TRBV5-1 and J is TRBJ2-3, with D perhaps matching TRBD2 (7 bases). Trimming removed 9 bases at V and 6 bases at J, with 23 bases between. The CDR3 has 15 amino acids. Per germline, CDR1 SGHRS and CDR2 YFSETQ. CDR3 loop: CATHSGGGPSDTQYF. CDR3 nucleotide sequence: TGCGCCACCCACAGTGGGGGGGGGCCGTCTGATACGCAGTATTTT.